The clone carrying this T cell receptor (beta chain) has just a few counts. The target antigen is unknown. The data were taken from a study of beta chain features in type 1 diabetes. Study-level findings and limits: TCRB CDR3s were moderately but significantly shorter in Type 1 diabetes patients in all four CD4+ subsets.

Expressed TCRB transcripts got sequenced, as all isolated RNA was reverse transcribed. Clones were read by immunoSEQ multiplex PCR, and TCRdb kept only the in-frame ones, dropping some. The sample comprises almost 350,000 clones, roughly 8% of which are singletons, and around 0.44% rests with the top ten. This TCR derives from a woman aged 18-35 years in good health. Sequencing was performed on central memory CD4+ T cells from blood.

Here the CDR3 reads CASRNFRGSTDTQYF. CDR3 DNA sequence: TGTGCCAGCAGGAACTTCAGGGGAAGCACAGATACGCAGTATTTT. The chain is built from TRBV5-6 and TRBJ2-3; D perhaps matches TRBD1 (6 bases). The V gene lost 5 bases and the J gene lost 0 bases, with 13 bases spanning the gap. CDR1 SGHDT and CDR2 YYEEEE come from the germline V gene. This CDR3 spans 15 amino acids.